This T cell receptor beta chain was recorded in a study of shared clonotypes between healthy human individuals (dated by TCRdb to the early 2020s). As for the study more broadly: The cohort included three men and two women between 18 and 49 years of age. For each donor, CD4 naive and CD4 memory were each run on three plates, CD8 naive on two plates, and CD8 memory on one plate. Blood TCR repertoires of a handful of healthy adults were deeply sequenced to estimate repertoire size and the extent of clonotype sharing between individuals. To increase sequencing depth and limit assay-specific biases, TCR repertoire library preparation and sequencing were carried out by different laboratories using diverse techniques. Each donor's leukapheresis produced roughly between roughly 0.85 and 9.5 billion PBMCs. Broader findings and caveats from the paper: Pairwise subsampling led to the expectation that sequencing depth would affect the degree of clonotype sharing among donors. When several donors were compared, the shared fraction of clonotypes was about 5% for naive CD4, roughly 3.3% for naive CD8, 2.3% for memory CD4, and 0.35% to 0.5% for memory CD8. Higher generation probabilities were observed for clonotypes shared by all four sorted-subset donors than for non-shared clonotypes. Sampling was limited to blood, and TCR repertoires in tissue likely differ from TCR repertoires in blood. Incomplete sequencing was indicated by rarefaction of sorted-subset datasets, despite the large sequencing depth. Naive subsets generally had larger estimated clonotype richness than memory subsets. Because the study included only a small number of donors, the genetic and exposure-history diversity represented was limited.

From cysteine to phenylalanine, the CDR3 is 16 amino acids long. CDR3 DNA only is kept here, 48 bases in frame from base 1. CDR1 and CDR2, per the germline V gene, are SQVTM and ANQGSEA. V has 0 bases trimmed and J has 2 bases trimmed; junction bases matching no gene number 5. This clone showed up just once. Its recognized antigen is unknown. No much larger clonotype is one base removed from it; base qualities were not supplied. Using the deep immunoSEQ assay, TCR CDR3 regions were amplified from genomic DNA by multiplex PCR. Genomic DNA extracted from each cell subset was distributed evenly over all wells of several immunoSEQ 96-well plates, and each plate served as one replicate. For sorted subsets, 200 to 250 ng genomic DNA, equal to tens of thousands of T cell genomes, was loaded into each replicate PCR. Purified libraries were measured with a Qubit 3.0 fluorometer, size-checked on a Bioanalyzer 2100, and measured again with the KAPA Library Quantification kit. Each immunoSEQ 96-well plate was sequenced on its own single-read 150-cycle Illumina NextSeq 550 flow cell. Per the authors' processing: Because the immunoSEQ output included only junctional sequences and no quality scores, the filtering could not be the same as the filtering used for full-length reads. To assign V/J genes and CDR3, sequences were annotated using PyIR, a Python wrapper for IgBLAST v1.9, with IMGT germline references. Reads with weak V/J assignments (E-value above 1e-6), missing CDR3, stop codons, out-of-frame junctions, or ambiguous translated residues were removed. V3J clonotypes were defined by identical inferred V gene, J gene, and CDR3 amino acid sequence. Percentage overlap between repertoires was computed as shared unique clonotypes divided by the size of the smaller repertoire. Repertoire richness was assessed with RTK rarefaction, the Chao1 estimator, and Recon v2.1 estimates of unobserved clonotypes. Generation probabilities for all TCRbeta clonotypes obtained by the gDNA method from four donors were computed using OLGA. This is the immuneACCESS table as TCRdb keeps it, with only in-frame sequences that have V and J called. A part of the clones is gone; compared with another copy, unresolved V genes explain less than half, and the rest is unexplained. Clonal size and the V and J genes are those of that table, whereas D and trimming came from the DNA. The sample table holds more than 600,000 clones, of which about 91% were seen once. About 24% of the sample rests with the top ten.

CD8 naive samples were obtained by positive selection for CCR7 among CD45RO-negative cells, yielding a CD45RA+CCR7+ population from which TemRA cells were excluded. Healthy HIV-negative adults with no recently reported acute infections or vaccinations were included as donors. Every donor was a Caucasian adult living in Nashville, Tennessee, USA. After blood collection by leukapheresis, PBMCs were isolated using Ficoll-Histopaque density gradient centrifugation and then cryopreserved in the vapor phase of liquid nitrogen. Analytical flow cytometry was used to check the purity and quantity of each magnetically sorted T cell population. Each sorted fraction had its genomic DNA isolated and then quantified by UV absorbance on a Nanodrop 2000c.

The source material was naive CD8+ T cells sorted from blood. The cell subset or site label, read with the paper, signifies: CD45RA+CCR7+. The rearrangement joined TRBV29-1 to TRBJ2-1; 9 bases in the junction line up with TRBD2. The sequence derives from a man aged 30 to 45 in good health. The CDR3 protein sequence reads: CSVEDPASGTYNEQFF. At the DNA level, the sequence is TGCAGCGTTGAAGATCCCGCTAGCGGGACCTACAATGAGCAGTTCTTC.